This is a list of T cell receptor beta chains from one sample in a study of blood T cell repertoires in COVID-19. Measured with immunoSEQ multiplex PCR; TCRdb has only the in-frame clones, and not every one. The table includes about 160,000 clones, about four fifths detected once. The source material was PBMCs or T cells enriched from blood (not recorded which). Receptors originate from a woman aged 55-69 years who had recovered from COVID-19. Both conserved end residues are part of each CDR3. The D gene is left open where the match is weak. Rows may omit the clone size; those that give it use once, few, many or a size class.

>.|TRBV4-1|TRBJ1-5|few
TGCGCCAGCAGCCAAGAGAGCGGAAATCAGCCCCAGCATTTT
CASSQESGNQPQHF
>.|TRBV2|TRBJ2-7|.
TGTGCCAGCAGTGATGACGGAGCCTACGAGCAGTACTTC
CASSDDGAYEQYF
>.|TRBV7-6|TRBJ2-3|.
TGTGCCAGCAGGCACAGTTCGGATCGTACGCAGTATTTT
CASRHSSDRTQYF
>TRBD1|TRBV6-2/TRBV6-3|TRBJ2-2|.
TGTGCCAGCAGTCCGACAGGGTTAACCGGGGAGCTGTTTTTT
CASSPTGLTGELFF
>TRBD2|TRBV7-3|TRBJ2-5|once
TGTGCCAGCAGCACCGGACTAGCGGGACAACAAGAGACCCAGTACTTC
CASSTGLAGQQETQYF
>TRBD1|TRBV5-1|TRBJ1-6|few
TGCGCCAGCAGCTCCGGGACAGGGGAATCACCCCTCCACTTT
CASSSGTGESPLHF
>.|TRBV7-6|TRBJ2-7|.
TGTGCCAGCAGCCCTAGGAGCTCCTACGAGCAGTACTTC
CASSPRSSYEQYF
>.|TRBV7-8|TRBJ2-7|.
TGTGCCAGCAGCTTAGGCCAGGGCGGTCCCCTTGAGCAGTACTTC
CASSLGQGGPLEQYF
>.|TRBV6-5|TRBJ1-4|few
TGTGCCAGCAGTTACTCGGGCAGTACTAATGAAAAACTGTTTTTT
CASSYSGSTNEKLFF
>.|TRBV6-1|TRBJ1-5|few
TGTGCCAGCAGTGAGTCAGGGGGCAATCAGCCCCAGCATTTT
CASSESGGNQPQHF
>.|TRBV18|TRBJ1-1|once
TGTGCCAGCTCACCATCCCAAGGGGGCACTGAAGCTTTCTTT
CASSPSQGGTEAFF
>TRBD1|TRBV4-2|TRBJ2-7|many
TGTGCCAGCAGCCAGACCGGGACAGGCAACTACGAGCAGTACTTC
CASSQTGTGNYEQYF
>TRBD2|TRBV9|TRBJ2-1|.
TGTGCCAGCAGCGACTCAGCGGGAGTGTACAATGAGCAGTTCTTC
CASSDSAGVYNEQFF
>TRBD2|TRBV6-1|TRBJ2-5|few
TGTGCCAGCAGTGAAGGCGGGGGAAAAGAGACCCAGTACTTC
CASSEGGGKETQYF
>.|TRBV18|TRBJ2-3|.
TGTGCCAGCTCACAAAGGTCTAGCGTCGGCACAGATACGCAGTATTTT
CASSQRSSVGTDTQYF
>.|TRBV11-2|TRBJ1-4|.
TGTGCCAGCGCAGGGTGGGCTAATGAAAAACTGTTTTTT
CASAGWANEKLFF
>.|TRBV6-5|TRBJ2-2|.
TGTGCCAGCAGTTACTCGCAGGGGTGGGCCGGGGAGCTGTTTTTT
CASSYSQGWAGELFF
>TRBD1|TRBV19|TRBJ1-3|.
TGTGCCAGTAGTGGAGACAGGGCTGGAAACACCATATATTTT
CASSGDRAGNTIYF
>.|TRBV5-1|TRBJ1-6|.
TGCGCCAGCAGCTGGGGGCAGGGGTATAATTCACCCCTCCACTTT
CASSWGQGYNSPLHF
>TRBD1|TRBV11-3|TRBJ1-1|.
TGTGCCAGCAGCTTATCCGTGGACAGGGGGCGTTTTTTCGGTCCTGAAGCTTTCTTT
CASSLSVDRGRFFGPEAFF
>.|TRBV6-6|TRBJ2-1|.
TGTGCCAGCAGTTACCTAGGGGTCAATGAGCAGTTCTTC
CASSYLGVNEQFF
>.|TRBV2|TRBJ1-5|once
TGTGCCAGCAGTGAACTTGGTCGGCGGCAGCCCCAGCATTTT
CASSELGRRQPQHF
>.|TRBV11-2|TRBJ2-3|.
TGTGCCAGCACCATGACACCCAGCACAGATACGCAGTATTTT
CASTMTPSTDTQYF